This entry describes one T cell receptor beta chain. The data are from a study of OX40 agonist ivuxolimab in advanced cancers. Trimming stripped 5 bases from V and 4 bases from J, with 9 bases between. In germline, CDR1 is SGHTA, CDR2 FQGTGA. This CDR3 contains 13 residues. The assay was immunoSEQ multiplex PCR, and TCRdb's table has in-frame clones only and misses some. The sample includes fewer than 85,000 clones, roughly 86% of them seen just once. The material was CD4+ or CD8+ T cells sorted from blood, obtained in a trial of the OX40 agonist ivuxolimab. This receptor was identified in an adult with an advanced solid tumor such as melanoma, head and neck, liver or kidney cancer. V and J are TRBV7-3 and TRBJ2-1, with D perhaps TRBD2 (6 bases). For the CDR3, the DNA is TGTGCCAGCAGCGGGACTGCATACAATGAGCAGTTCTTC. Translation gives CASSGTAYNEQFF.